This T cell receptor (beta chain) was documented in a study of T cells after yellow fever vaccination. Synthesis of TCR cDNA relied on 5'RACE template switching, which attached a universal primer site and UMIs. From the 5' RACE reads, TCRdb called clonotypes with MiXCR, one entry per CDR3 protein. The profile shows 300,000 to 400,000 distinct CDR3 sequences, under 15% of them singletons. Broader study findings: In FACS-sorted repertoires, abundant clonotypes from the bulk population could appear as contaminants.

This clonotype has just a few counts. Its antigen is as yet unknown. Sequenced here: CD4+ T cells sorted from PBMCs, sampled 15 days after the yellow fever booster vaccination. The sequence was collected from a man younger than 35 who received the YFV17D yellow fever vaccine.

CDR3 DNA sequence: TGTGCCAGCAGCCTACCCGGTTTCTATGGCTACACCTTC. This gives the protein CASSLPGFYGYTF. The rearrangement joins TRBV7-6 to TRBJ1-2; D is undetermined. The V gene lost 5 bases and the J gene lost 4 bases, with 11 bases spanning the gap. This CDR3 has 13 amino acids. CDR1 SGHVS and CDR2 FNYEAQ come from the germline V gene. Together with reference TRBV7-6 and TRBJ1-2, the CDR3 gives the full variable domain: GAGVSQSPRYKVTKRGQDVALRCDPISGHVSLYWYRQALGQGPEFLTYFNYEAQQDKSGLPNDRFSAERPEGSISTLTIQRTEQRDSAMYRCASSLPGFYGYTFGSGTRLTVV.